This T cell receptor (beta chain) was recorded in a study of control samples from healthy donors and cancer patients. The CDR3 has 14 residues. The J segment lost 6 bases and the V segment lost 3 bases, leaving 8 bases of the junction unmatched. In germline, CDR1 is MDHEN, CDR2 SYDVKM. Assay: immunoSEQ multiplex PCR; the TCRdb copy retains only in-frame clones and omits some. The sample lists roughly 73,000 clones, around 82% occurring once. Sample: blood. The V and J genes are TRBV28 and TRBJ2-7, with 7 bases fitting TRBD1. This receptor was taken from a man aged 50 to 60 in good health. For the CDR3, the DNA is TGTGCCAGCAGTTTCCCGCGACAGGGTGGCGAGCAGTACTTC. Translated: CASSFPRQGGEQYF.